These 13 T cell receptor beta chains were all obtained from the same sample, sequenced in a study of shared clonotypes between healthy human individuals. Profiling relied on immunoSEQ multiplex PCR, and the TCRdb table lists in-frame clones only, not all of them. The repertoire holds under 2,500,000 clones, with approximately 94% as singletons. The sample comprised naive CD4+ T cells sorted from blood. Subset described: CD45RA+ positively selected. Receptor source: a man aged 18 to 30 in good health.

The rearrangement joins TRBV10-3 to TRBJ2-7, with a possible D match to TRBD2 (5 bases). Germline loops: CDR1 ENHRY, CDR2 SYGVKD. Deletions cut 4 bases from V and 6 bases from J, with 13 bases between. This CDR3 comprises 13 residues. CDR3 DNA: TGTGCCATCAGTGTCTTAACCGGAGGCGAGCAGTACTTC. Amino acid sequence: CAISVLTGGEQYF.

CDR3 sequence reads: CASSQSIGDRNYIGYEQYF. The CDR3 DNA follows: TGCGCCAGCAGTCAATCGATCGGGGACAGGAATTATATCGGCTACGAGCAGTACTTC. This chain links TRBV23-1 with TRBJ2-7, with TRBD1 matching 8 bases. TRBV23-1 is placed among ORFs of uncertain function. Trimming took 0 bases from V and 3 from J; bases not matched to a gene: 16. The CDR3 runs 19 residues.

This clone was seen a single time. This sequence joins TRBV19 and TRBJ1-5; D gene uncertain. This CDR3 contains 15 residues. Germline-derived CDR1 and CDR2 are LNHDA and SQIVND (reference sequence). Trimming removed 4 bases from V and 3 bases from J, with 13 bases in between. The CDR3 DNA sequence: TGTGCCAGTAGTACGCGGGCGGTACACAATCAGCCCCAGCATTTT. Protein product: CASSTRAVHNQPQHF.

This chain joins TRBV11-2 and TRBJ2-1, with TRBD2 matching over 8 bases. With V trimmed by 1 base and J by 6 bases, 2 bases remained unmatched. The CDR3 length is 14 residues. From germline, CDR1 is SGHAT and CDR2 FQNNGV. CDR3: CASSLATSGNEQFF. The CDR3 region has the DNA TGTGCCAGCAGCTTAGCTACTAGCGGCAATGAGCAGTTCTTC.

This clone showed up just once. J is TRBJ1-1 and V is TRBV7-2; D possibly corresponds to TRBD1 (5 bases). Germline CDR1 and CDR2: SGHTA and FQGNSA. The length of the CDR3 is 13 residues. V was clipped by 7 bases and J by 1 base, with 10 bases between them. The CDR3 is CASTVDKNTEAFF. DNA of the CDR3: TGTGCCAGCACCGTGGACAAGAACACTGAAGCTTTCTTT.

V is TRBV4-1 and J is TRBJ1-1; D ambiguous. Germline V lookup: CDR1 MGHRA, CDR2 YSYEKL. V was clipped by 1 base and J by 0 bases, with 12 bases between them. The CDR3 totals 16 residues. The CDR3 DNA sequence: TGCGCCAGCAGCCAAGCCGAGGTCAGATTGAACACTGAAGCTTTCTTT. It is translated as CASSQAEVRLNTEAFF.

V and J are TRBV7-9 and TRBJ2-6; D not resolved. The CDR3 is 15 residues long. V shed 1 base and J shed 0 bases, with 4 bases lying between them. Per the germline V gene, CDR1 is SEHNR and CDR2 is FQNEAQ (reference sequence). The CDR3 loop reads CASSLEVSGANVLTF. The CDR3 DNA is TGTGCCAGCAGCTTAGAGGTCTCTGGGGCCAACGTCCTGACTTTC.

The chain employs TRBV10-1 and TRBJ2-3; D may be TRBD1 (7 bases). Trimming removed 3 bases from V and 2 bases from J, with 15 bases in between. The CDR3 runs 16 residues. Per germline, CDR1 WNHNN and CDR2 SYGVQD (reference sequence). The CDR3 DNA reads TGCGCCAGCAGTGATCAGGGGGGCCTGGACACAGATACGCAGTATTTT. Protein product: CASSDQGGLDTDTQYF.

This chain uses TRBV18 with TRBJ1-6; 8 bases agree with TRBD1. V dropped 6 bases and J dropped 7; count of bases not matched to a gene: 17. Germline V gene data show CDR1 as KGHSH and CDR2 as LQKENI. The CDR3 has 18 amino acids. The CDR3 nucleotides are TGTGCCAGCTCCCGCCTCGCGGGACAGGCTAATCAGAATTCACCCCTCCACTTT. Protein: CASSRLAGQANQNSPLHF.

The chain couples TRBV30 to TRBJ1-6, with D unresolved. Germline CDR1 is GTSNPN and CDR2 is SVGIG (reference sequence). The CDR3 length is 12 residues. Trimming took 4 bases from V and 7 from J, leaving 8 bases between them. Here the CDR3 DNA reads TGTGCCTGGATTGGGCTGAATTCACCCCTCCACTTT. As protein: CAWIGLNSPLHF.

As DNA, the CDR3 is TGTGCCAGCAGTTCGGGACACACAAACACTGAAGCTTTCTTT. Its protein product is CASSSGHTNTEAFF. The rearrangement joins TRBV28 to TRBJ1-1; a weak D match, TRBD1 (6 bases). Germline assignment: CDR1 MDHEN and CDR2 SYDVKM. The CDR3 extends over 14 amino acids. Deletions cut 4 bases from V and 2 bases from J, with 11 bases between.

Details on this clone: Other DNA sequences in the sample encode the same CDR3. The chain links TRBV30 to TRBJ1-4, with D perhaps TRBD1 (5 bases). This CDR3 is built from 15 residues. Germline loops: CDR1 GTSNPN, CDR2 SVGIG (reference sequence). V lost 3 bases to trimming and J lost 0 bases, with 11 bases between them. The CDR3 coding sequence is TGTGCCTGGAGCGCGGGGGGGGCAACTAATGAAAAACTGTTTTTT. Its protein product is CAWSAGGATNEKLFF.

V and J are TRBV28 and TRBJ2-1; no reliable D call. Trimming took off 5 bases at V and 7 bases at J, with 9 bases between the two ends. The CDR3 is 12 residues long. Germline-derived CDR1 and CDR2 are MDHEN and SYDVKM. DNA for the CDR3: TGTGCCAGCAGTGCCCTCAAGAATGAGCAGTTCTTC. It is translated as CASSALKNEQFF. Variable domain in full (rest from reference TRBV28 and TRBJ2-1): DVKVTQSSRYLVKRTGEKVFLECVQDMDHENMFWYRQDPGLGLRLIYFSYDVKMKEKGDIPEGYSVSREKKERFSLILESASTNQTSMYLCASSALKNEQFFGPGTRLTVL.